This TCR beta chain was sequenced for a study of blood T cell repertoires in COVID-19. For the study at large: The United States, Italy and Spain were the sources of the acute and convalescent COVID-19 samples.

The CDR3 has 16 amino acids. Germline CDR1 and CDR2: SGHRS and YFSETQ. The V gene lost 6 bases and the J gene lost 2 bases, with 21 bases spanning the gap. Methods used by the authors: Estimation of nucleated cell counts relied on the amplification of reference gene primers. The table came from immunoSEQ multiplex PCR; TCRdb's copy has only in-frame clones and leaves some out. Clonal size and the V and J genes are those of that table, whereas D and trimming came from the DNA. The sample lists about 220,000 clones, 86% occurring once. Seattle patients were enrolled while actively infected and followed longitudinally.

V and J are TRBV5-1 and TRBJ2-7; possible D gene TRBD2, 7 bases. The origin of this receptor is a woman aged 45 to 65 with COVID-19, enrolled during active disease. What was sequenced was peripheral blood. CDR3 residues: CASKSGGIYDPYEQYF. CDR3 in DNA: TGCGCCAGCAAATCGGGGGGCATTTACGATCCCTACGAGCAGTACTTC.